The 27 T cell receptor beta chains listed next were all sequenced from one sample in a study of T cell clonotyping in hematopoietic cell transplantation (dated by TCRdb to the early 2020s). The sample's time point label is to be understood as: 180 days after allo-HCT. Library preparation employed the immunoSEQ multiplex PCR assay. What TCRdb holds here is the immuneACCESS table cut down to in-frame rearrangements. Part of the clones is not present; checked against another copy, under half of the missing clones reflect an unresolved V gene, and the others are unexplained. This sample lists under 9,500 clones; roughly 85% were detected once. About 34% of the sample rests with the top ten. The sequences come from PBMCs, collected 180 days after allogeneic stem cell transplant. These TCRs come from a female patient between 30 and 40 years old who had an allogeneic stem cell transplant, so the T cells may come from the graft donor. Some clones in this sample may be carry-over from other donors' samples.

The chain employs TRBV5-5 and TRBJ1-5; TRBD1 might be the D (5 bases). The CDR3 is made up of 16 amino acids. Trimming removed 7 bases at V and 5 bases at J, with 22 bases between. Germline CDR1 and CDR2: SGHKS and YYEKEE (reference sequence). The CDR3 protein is CASAARIVGRDQPQHF. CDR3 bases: TGTGCCAGCGCGGCCCGGATCGTGGGCAGGGATCAGCCCCAGCATTTT.

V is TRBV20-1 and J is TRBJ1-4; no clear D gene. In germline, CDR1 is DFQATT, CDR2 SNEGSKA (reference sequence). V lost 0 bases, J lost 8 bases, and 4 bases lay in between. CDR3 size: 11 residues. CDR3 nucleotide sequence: TGCAGTGCTAGAGAGGCGGAAAAACTGTTTTTT. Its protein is CSAREAEKLFF.

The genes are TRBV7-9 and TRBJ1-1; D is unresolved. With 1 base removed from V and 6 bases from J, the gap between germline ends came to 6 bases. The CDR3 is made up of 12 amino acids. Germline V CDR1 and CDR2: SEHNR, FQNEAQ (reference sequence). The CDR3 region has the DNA TGTGCCAGCAGCTTAGAAGTATCTGAAGCTTTCTTT. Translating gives CASSLEVSEAFF.

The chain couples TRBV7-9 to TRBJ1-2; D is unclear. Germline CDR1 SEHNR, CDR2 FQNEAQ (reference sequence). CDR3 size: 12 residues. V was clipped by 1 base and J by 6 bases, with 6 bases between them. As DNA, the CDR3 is TGTGCCAGCAGCTTAGAGGACCATGGCTACACCTTC. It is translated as CASSLEDHGYTF.

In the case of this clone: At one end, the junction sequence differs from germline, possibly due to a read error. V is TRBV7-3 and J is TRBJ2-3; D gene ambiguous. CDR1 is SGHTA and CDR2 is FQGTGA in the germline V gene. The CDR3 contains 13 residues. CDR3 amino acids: CASSLVGSPSLDF. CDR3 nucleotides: TGTGCCAGCAGCTTAGTAGGTTCACCCTCGCTGGATTTT.

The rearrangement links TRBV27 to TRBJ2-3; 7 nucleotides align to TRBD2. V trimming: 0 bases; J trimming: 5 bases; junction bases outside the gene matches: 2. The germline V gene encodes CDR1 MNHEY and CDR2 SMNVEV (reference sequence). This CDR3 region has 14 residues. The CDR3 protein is CASSLSTGGDTQYF. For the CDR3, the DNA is TGTGCCAGCAGTTTATCAACGGGGGGAGATACGCAGTATTTT.

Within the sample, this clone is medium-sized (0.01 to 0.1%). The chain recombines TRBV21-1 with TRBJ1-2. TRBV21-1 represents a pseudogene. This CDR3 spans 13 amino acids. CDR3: CASSKGGLCGYTF. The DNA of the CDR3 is TGTGCCAGCAGCAAGGGGGGGCTTTGCGGCTACACCTTC.

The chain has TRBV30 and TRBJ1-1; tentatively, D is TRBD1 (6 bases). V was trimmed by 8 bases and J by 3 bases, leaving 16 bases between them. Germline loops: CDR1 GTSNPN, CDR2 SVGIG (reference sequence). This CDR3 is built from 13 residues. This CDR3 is CAGLRGKYTEAFF. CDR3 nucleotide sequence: TGTGCCGGCCTAAGGGGGAAGTACACTGAAGCTTTCTTT.

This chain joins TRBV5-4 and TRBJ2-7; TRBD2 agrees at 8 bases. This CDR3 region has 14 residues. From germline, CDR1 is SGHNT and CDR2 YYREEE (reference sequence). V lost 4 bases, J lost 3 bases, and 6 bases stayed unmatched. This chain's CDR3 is CASSARGGGYEQYF. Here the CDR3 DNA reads TGTGCCAGCAGCGCCCGGGGGGGCGGCTACGAGCAGTACTTC. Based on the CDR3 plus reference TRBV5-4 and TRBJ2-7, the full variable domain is ETGVTQSPTHLIKTRGQQVTLRCSSQSGHNTVSWYQQALGQGPQFIFQYYREEENGRGNFPPRFSGLQFPNYSSELNVNALELDDSALYLCASSARGGGYEQYFGPGTRLTVT.

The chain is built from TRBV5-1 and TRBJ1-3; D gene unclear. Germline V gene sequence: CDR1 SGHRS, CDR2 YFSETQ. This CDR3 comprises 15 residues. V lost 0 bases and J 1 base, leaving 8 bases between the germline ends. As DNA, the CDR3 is TGCGCCAGCAGCTTGGGGACGGATTCTGGAAACACCATATATTTT. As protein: CASSLGTDSGNTIYF.

Here the CDR3 reads CASSRLAGNTGELFF. For the CDR3, the DNA is TGTGCCAGCAGTCGACTAGCGGGGAACACCGGGGAGCTGTTTTTT. This chain connects TRBV6-4 to TRBJ2-2; 10 positions match TRBD2. V trimming: 5 bases; J trimming: 1 base; junction bases outside the gene matches: 1. Germline V gene lookup returns CDR1 MRHNA and CDR2 SNTAGT. The length of the CDR3 is 15 residues.

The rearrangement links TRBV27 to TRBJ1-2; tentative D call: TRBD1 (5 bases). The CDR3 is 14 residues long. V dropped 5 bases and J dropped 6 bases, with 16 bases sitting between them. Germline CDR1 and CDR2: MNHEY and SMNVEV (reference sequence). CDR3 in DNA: TGTGCCAGCAGTCCCCTCGGGGGTAGGAATGGCTACACCTTC. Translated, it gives CASSPLGGRNGYTF.

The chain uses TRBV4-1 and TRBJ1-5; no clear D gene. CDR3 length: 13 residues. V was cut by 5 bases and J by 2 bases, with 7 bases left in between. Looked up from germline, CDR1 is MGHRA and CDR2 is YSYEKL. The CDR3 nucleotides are TGCGCCAGCAGCGTAGGGCGCAATCAGCCCCAGCATTTT. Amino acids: CASSVGRNQPQHF.

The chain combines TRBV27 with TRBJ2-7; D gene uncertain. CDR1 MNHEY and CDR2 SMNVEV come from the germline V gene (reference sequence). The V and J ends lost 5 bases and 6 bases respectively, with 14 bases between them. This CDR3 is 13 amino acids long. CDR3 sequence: CASSTWGGREQYF. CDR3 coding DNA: TGTGCCAGCAGTACCTGGGGTGGCCGCGAGCAGTACTTC.

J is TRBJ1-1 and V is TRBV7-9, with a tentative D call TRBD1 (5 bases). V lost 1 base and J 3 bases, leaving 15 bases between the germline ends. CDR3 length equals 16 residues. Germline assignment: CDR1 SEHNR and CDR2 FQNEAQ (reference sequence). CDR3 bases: TGTGCCAGCAGCTTAGTAATGGGGGAAGGGGACACTGAAGCTTTCTTT. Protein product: CASSLVMGEGDTEAFF.

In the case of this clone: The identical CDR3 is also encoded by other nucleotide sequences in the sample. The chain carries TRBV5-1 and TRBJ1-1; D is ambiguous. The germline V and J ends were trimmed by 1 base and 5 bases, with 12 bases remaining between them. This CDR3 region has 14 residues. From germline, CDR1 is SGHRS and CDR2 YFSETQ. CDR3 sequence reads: CASSLRGANTEAFF. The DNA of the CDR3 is TGCGCCAGCAGCTTGCGGGGTGCGAATACTGAAGCTTTCTTT.

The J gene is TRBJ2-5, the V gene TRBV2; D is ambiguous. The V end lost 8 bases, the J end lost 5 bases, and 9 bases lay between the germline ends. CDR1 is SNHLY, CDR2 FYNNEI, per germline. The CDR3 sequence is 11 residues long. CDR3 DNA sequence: TGTGCCAGCCAATTTGTGGAGACCCAGTACTTC. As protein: CASQFVETQYF.

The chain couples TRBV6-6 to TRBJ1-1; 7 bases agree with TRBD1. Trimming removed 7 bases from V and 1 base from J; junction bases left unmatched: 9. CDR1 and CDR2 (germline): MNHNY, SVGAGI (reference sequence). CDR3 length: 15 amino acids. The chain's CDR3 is CASTYQDRSNTEAFF. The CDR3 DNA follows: TGTGCCAGCACCTACCAGGACAGGTCGAACACTGAAGCTTTCTTT.

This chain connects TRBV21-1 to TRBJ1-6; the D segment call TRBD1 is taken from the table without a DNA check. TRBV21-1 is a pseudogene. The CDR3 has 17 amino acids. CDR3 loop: CASSKGYRGHENSPLHF. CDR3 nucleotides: TGTGCCAGCAGCAAGGGTTACAGGGGACATGAGAATTCACCCCTCCACTTT.

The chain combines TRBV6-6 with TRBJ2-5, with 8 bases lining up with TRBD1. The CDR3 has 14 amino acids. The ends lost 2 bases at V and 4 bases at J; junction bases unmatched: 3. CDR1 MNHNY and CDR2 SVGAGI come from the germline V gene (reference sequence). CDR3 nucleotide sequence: TGTGCCAGCAGTTACCGAGGACAGGGAGAGACCCAGTACTTC. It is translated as CASSYRGQGETQYF.

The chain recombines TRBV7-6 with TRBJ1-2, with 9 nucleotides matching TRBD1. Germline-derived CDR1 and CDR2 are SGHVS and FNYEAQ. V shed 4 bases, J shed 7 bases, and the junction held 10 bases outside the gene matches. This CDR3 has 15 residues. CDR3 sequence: CASSYEETGGSGYTF. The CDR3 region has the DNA TGTGCCAGCAGCTATGAAGAGACAGGGGGTTCTGGCTACACCTTC.

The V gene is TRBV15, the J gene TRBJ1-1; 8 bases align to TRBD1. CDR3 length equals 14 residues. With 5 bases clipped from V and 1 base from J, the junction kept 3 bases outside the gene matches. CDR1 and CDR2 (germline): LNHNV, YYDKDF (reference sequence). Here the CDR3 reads CATSSQGGNTEAFF. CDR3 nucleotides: TGTGCCACCAGCTCACAGGGGGGGAACACTGAAGCTTTCTTT.

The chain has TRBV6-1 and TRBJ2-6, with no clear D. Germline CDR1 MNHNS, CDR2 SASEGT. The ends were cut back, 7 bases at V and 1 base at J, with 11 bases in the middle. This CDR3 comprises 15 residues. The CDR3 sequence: CASTLGYSGANVLTF. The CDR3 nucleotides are TGTGCCAGCACTCTCGGATATTCTGGGGCCAACGTCCTGACTTTC.

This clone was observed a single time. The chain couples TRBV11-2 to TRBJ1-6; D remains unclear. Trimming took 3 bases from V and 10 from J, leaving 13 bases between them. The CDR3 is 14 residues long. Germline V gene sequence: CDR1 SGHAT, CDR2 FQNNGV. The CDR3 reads CASSLDPVSSPLHF. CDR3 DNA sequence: TGTGCCAGCAGCTTGGACCCAGTGAGCTCACCCCTCCACTTT.

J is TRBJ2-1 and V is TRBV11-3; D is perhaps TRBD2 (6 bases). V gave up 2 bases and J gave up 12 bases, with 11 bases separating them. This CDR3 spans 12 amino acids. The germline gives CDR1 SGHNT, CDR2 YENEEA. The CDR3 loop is CASSLRGGGQFF. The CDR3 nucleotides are TGTGCCAGCAGCTTACGTGGGGGAGGGCAGTTCTTC.

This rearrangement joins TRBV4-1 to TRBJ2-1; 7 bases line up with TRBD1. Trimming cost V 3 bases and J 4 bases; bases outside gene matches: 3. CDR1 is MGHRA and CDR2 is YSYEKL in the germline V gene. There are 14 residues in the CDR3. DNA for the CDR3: TGCGCCAGCAGCCAGAGGGGACAGTACAATGAGCAGTTCTTC. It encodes CASSQRGQYNEQFF.

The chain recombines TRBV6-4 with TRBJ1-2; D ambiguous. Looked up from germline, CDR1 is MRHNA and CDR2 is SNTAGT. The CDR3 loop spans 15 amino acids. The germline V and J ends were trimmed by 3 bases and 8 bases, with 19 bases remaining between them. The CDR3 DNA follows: TGTGCCAGCAGTGATACTCCTCAGGCGCTTGGAGGCTACACCTTC. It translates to CASSDTPQALGGYTF.